The 6 T cell receptor beta chains presented below share a single source sample, sequenced in a study of cytomegalovirus exposure and HLA in healthy donors. With 60 Vbeta and 13 Jbeta primers, the PCR was carried out. Produced via immunoSEQ multiplex PCR; TCRdb's table is partial and in-frame only. The sample holds roughly 120,000 clones, roughly 63% seen once. The material sequenced was PBMCs. Every receptor here comes from a man aged 35 to 55 in good health and CMV-seropositive.

This clone has more than one count but fewer than ten. The chain employs TRBV11-2 and TRBJ2-1; maybe TRBD2 (5 bases). Germline-derived CDR1 and CDR2 are SGHAT and FQNNGV. Deletions cut 2 bases from V and 9 bases from J, with 17 bases between. The CDR3 runs to 15 residues. The CDR3 coding sequence is TGTGCCAGCAGCTTACTAGCATCTAATGACCGTGAGCAGTTCTTC. Translation gives CASSLLASNDREQFF.

The CDR3 bases are TGTGCCAGCAGCCTCGCCGACAGGGGAGCTTTCTTT. Its translation: CASSLADRGAFF. The chain is built from TRBV7-9 and TRBJ1-1; TRBD1 matches 8 bases. This CDR3 is 12 amino acids long. V lost 5 bases to trimming and J lost 10 bases; unmatched junction nucleotides: 6. Per the germline V gene, CDR1 is SEHNR and CDR2 is FQNEAQ (reference sequence).

The sample holds one count of this clone. The chain carries TRBV5-8 and TRBJ2-5, with a possible D match to TRBD1 (6 bases). V lost 4 bases and J lost 0, with 10 bases in between. This CDR3 is built from 14 residues. Per germline, CDR1 SGHTS and CDR2 YDEGEE. The CDR3 nucleotides read TGTGCCAGCAGCATACGGACAGACCAAGAGACCCAGTACTTC. As protein: CASSIRTDQETQYF.

This chain links TRBV25-1 with TRBJ2-5; perhaps TRBD2 as D (5 bases). The CDR3 is made up of 15 amino acids. Germline CDR1 reads MGHDK; CDR2 reads SYGVNS. The V end lost 5 bases, the J end lost 5 bases, and 18 bases lay between the germline ends. The CDR3 DNA reads TGTGCCAGCAGTTTACTAGGAACCGGGGTCGAGACCCAGTACTTC. Translated: CASSLLGTGVETQYF.

This clone was detected a few times. The V gene is TRBV19, the J gene TRBJ2-6, with D possibly being TRBD2 (5 bases). The length of the CDR3 is 19 residues. The germline gives CDR1 LNHDA, CDR2 SQIVND (reference sequence). Trimming left V 1 base short and J 0 bases short, with 16 bases between. CDR3 bases: TGTGCCAGTAGTATAGGTAGGGTCCGTGGACTCTCTGGGGCCAACGTCCTGACTTTC. Amino acid sequence: CASSIGRVRGLSGANVLTF.

The rearrangement links TRBV5-6 to TRBJ2-5, with 10 bases fitting TRBD2. Unmatched junction bases numbered 4, after V lost 0 bases and J lost 2 bases. Germline V gene data show CDR1 as SGHDT and CDR2 as YYEEEE. This CDR3 is built from 16 residues. CDR3 loop: CASSLAPGLAQETQYF. The CDR3 region has the DNA TGTGCCAGCAGCTTGGCCCCGGGACTAGCGCAAGAGACCCAGTACTTC.